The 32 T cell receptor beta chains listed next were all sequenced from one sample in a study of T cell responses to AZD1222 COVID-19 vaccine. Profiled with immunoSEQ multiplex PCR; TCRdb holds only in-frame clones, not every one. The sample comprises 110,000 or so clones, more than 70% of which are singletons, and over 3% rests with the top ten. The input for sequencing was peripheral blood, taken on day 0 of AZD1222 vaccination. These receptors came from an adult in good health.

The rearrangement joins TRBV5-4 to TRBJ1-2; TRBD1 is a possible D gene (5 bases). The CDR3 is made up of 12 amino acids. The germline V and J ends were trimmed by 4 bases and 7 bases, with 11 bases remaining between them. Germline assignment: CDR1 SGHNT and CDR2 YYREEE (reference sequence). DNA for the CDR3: TGTGCCAGCAGCCCCTCTGGGGCTGGCTACACCTTC. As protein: CASSPSGAGYTF.

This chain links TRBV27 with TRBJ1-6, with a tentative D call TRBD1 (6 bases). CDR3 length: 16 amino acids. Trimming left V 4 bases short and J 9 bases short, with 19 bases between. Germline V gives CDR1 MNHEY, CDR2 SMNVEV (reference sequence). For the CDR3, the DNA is TGTGCCAGCAGTTCGTCGGGACACACGGATTCTTCACCCCTCCACTTT. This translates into CASSSSGHTDSSPLHF.

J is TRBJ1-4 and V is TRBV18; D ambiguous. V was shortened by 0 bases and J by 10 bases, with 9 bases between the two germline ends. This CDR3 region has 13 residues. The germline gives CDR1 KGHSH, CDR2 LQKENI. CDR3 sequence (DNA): TGTGCCAGCTCACCACCTGGAGGTGGAAAACTGTTTTTT. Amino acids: CASSPPGGGKLFF.

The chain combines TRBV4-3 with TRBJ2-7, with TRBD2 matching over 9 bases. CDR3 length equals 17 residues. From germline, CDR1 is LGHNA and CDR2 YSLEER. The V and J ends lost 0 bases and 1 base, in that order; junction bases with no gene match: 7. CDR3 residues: CASSQDSSGGPSYEQYF. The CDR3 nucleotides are TGCGCCAGCAGCCAAGACAGTAGCGGGGGCCCATCCTACGAGCAGTACTTC.

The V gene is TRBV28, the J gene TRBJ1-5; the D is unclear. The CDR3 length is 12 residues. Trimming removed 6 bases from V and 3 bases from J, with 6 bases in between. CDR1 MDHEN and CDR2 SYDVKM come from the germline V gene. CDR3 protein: CASSRTNQPQHF. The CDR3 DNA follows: TGTGCCAGCAGCCGGACCAATCAGCCCCAGCATTTT.

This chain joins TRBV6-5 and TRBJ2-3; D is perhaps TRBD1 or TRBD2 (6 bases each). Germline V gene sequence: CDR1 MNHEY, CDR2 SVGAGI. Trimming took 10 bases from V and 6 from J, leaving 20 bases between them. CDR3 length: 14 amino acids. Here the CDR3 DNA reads TGTGCCACCCAACCGGGGGCCGCGCTTGATACGCAGTATTTT. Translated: CATQPGAALDTQYF.

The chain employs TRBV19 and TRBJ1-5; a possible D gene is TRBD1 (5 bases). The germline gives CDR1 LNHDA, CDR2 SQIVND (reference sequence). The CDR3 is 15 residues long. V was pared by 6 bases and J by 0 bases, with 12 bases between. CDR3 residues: CASSQGVSSNQPQHF. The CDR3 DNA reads TGTGCCAGTAGCCAGGGTGTTAGTAGCAATCAGCCCCAGCATTTT.

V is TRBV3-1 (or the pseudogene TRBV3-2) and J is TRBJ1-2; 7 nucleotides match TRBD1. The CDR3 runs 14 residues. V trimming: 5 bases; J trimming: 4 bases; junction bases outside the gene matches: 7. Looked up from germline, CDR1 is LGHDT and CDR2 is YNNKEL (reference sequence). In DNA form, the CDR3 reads TGTGCCAGCAGCGCCTCCGGGACAGCCTATGGCTACACCTTC. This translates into CASSASGTAYGYTF.

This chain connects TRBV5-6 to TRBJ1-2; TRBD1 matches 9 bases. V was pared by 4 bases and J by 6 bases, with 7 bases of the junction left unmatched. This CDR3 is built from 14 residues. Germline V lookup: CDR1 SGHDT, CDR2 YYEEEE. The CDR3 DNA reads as TGTGCCAGCAGCAGGGGACAGGGAACAGATGGCTACACCTTC. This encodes CASSRGQGTDGYTF.

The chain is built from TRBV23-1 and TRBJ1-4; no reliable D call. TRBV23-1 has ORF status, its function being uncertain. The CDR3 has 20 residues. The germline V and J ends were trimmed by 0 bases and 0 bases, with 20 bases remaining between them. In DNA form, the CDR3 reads TGCGCCAGCAGTCAATCACCCCCGCTAATCCACAAGTCAACTAATGAAAAACTGTTTTTT. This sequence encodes CASSQSPPLIHKSTNEKLFF.

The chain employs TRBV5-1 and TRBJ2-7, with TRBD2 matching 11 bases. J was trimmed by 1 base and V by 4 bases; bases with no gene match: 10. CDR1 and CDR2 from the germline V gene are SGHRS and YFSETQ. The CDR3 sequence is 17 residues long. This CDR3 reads CASSELAGAGKSYEQYF. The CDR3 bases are TGCGCCAGCAGCGAACTAGCGGGGGCGGGTAAGTCCTACGAGCAGTACTTC.

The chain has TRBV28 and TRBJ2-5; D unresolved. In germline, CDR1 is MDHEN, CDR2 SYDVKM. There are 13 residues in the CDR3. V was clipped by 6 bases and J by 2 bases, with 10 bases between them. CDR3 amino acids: CASRRYEQETQYF. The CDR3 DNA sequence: TGTGCCAGCAGGCGGTACGAACAAGAGACCCAGTACTTC.

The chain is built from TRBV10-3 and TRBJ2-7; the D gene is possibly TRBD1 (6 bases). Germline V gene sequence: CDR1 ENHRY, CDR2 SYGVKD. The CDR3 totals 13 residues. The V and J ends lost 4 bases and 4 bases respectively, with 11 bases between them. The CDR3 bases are TGTGCCATCAGTGGCGGACAGTTGTACGAGCAGTACTTC. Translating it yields CAISGGQLYEQYF.

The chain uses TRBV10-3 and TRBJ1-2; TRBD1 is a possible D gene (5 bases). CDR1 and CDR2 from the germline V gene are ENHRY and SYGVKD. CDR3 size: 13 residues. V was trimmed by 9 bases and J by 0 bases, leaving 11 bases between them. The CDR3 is CAILTETNYGYTF. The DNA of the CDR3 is TGTGCCATACTGACAGAGACTAACTATGGCTACACCTTC.

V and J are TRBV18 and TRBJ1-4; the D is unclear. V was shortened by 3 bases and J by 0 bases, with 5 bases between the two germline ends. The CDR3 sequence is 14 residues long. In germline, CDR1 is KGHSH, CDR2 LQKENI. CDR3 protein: CASSPGSTNEKLFF. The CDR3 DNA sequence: TGTGCCAGCTCACCGGGGTCAACTAATGAAAAACTGTTTTTT. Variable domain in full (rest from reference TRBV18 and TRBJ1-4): NAGVMQNPRHLVRRRGQEARLRCSPMKGHSHVYWYRQLPEEGLKFMVYLQKENIIDESGMPKERFSAEFPKEGPSILRIQQVVRGDSAAYFCASSPGSTNEKLFFGSGTQLSVL.

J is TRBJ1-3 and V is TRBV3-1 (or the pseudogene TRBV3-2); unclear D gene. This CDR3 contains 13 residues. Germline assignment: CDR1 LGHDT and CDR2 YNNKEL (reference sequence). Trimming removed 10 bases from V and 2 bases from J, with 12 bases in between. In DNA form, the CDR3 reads TGTGCCACCGGGAATCAGCCTGGAAACACCATATATTTT. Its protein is CATGNQPGNTIYF.

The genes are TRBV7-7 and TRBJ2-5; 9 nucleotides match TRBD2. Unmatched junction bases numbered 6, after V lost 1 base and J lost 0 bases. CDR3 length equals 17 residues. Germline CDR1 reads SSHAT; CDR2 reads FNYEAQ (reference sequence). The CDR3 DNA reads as TGTGCCAGCAGCTTAGGGGAGGCTAGCGGGAACCAAGAGACCCAGTACTTC. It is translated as CASSLGEASGNQETQYF.

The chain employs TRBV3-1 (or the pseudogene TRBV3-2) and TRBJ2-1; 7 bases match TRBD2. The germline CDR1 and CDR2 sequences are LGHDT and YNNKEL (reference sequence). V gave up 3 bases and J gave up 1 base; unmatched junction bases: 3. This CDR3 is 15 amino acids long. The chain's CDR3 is CASSQMGGSYNEQFF. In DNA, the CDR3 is TGTGCCAGCAGCCAGATGGGGGGGTCCTACAATGAGCAGTTCTTC.

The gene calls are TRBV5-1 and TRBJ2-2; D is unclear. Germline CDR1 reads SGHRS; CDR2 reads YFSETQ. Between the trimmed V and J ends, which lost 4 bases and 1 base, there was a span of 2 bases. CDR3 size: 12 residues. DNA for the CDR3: TGCGCCAGCAGCGAGAACACCGGGGAGCTGTTTTTT. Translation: CASSENTGELFF.

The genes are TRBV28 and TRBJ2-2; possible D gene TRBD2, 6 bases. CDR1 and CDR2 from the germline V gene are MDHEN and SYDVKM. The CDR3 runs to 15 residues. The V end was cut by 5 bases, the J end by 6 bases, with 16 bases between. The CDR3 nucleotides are TGTGCCAGCAGTCCCCCGCGTTGGGGGGCCGGGGAGCTGTTTTTT. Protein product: CASSPPRWGAGELFF. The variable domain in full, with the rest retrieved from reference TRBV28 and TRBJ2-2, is DVKVTQSSRYLVKRTGEKVFLECVQDMDHENMFWYRQDPGLGLRLIYFSYDVKMKEKGDIPEGYSVSREKKERFSLILESASTNQTSMYLCASSPPRWGAGELFFGEGSRLTVL.

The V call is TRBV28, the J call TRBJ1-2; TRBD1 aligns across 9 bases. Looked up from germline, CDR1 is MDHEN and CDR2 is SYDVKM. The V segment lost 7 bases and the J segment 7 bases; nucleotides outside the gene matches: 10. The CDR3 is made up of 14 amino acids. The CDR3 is CASNPGQGSPGYTF. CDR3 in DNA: TGTGCCAGCAATCCGGGACAGGGTTCACCTGGCTACACCTTC.

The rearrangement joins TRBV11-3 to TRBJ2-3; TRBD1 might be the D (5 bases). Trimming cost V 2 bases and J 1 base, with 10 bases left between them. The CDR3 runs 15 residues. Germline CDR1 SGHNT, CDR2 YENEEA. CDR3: CASSLSGPGTDTQYF. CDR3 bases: TGTGCCAGCAGCTTATCAGGGCCGGGCACAGATACGCAGTATTTT.

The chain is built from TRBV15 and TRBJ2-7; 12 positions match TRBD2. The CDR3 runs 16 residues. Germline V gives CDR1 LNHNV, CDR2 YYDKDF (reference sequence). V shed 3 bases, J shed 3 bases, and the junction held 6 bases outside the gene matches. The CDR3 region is CATSRRELAGGYEQYF. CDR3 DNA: TGTGCCACCAGCAGGAGGGAACTAGCGGGGGGCTACGAGCAGTACTTC.

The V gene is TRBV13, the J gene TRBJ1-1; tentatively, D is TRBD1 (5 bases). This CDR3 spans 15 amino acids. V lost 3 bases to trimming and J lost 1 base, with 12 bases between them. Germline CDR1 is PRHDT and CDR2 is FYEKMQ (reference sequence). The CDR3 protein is CASSFPSGGNTEAFF. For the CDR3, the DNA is TGTGCCAGCAGCTTCCCGTCCGGGGGGAACACTGAAGCTTTCTTT.

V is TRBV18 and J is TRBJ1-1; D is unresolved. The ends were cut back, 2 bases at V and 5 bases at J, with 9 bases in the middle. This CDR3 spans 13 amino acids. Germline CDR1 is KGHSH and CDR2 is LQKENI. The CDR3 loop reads CASSPKSGTEAFF. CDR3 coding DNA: TGTGCCAGCTCACCAAAGAGTGGTACTGAAGCTTTCTTT.

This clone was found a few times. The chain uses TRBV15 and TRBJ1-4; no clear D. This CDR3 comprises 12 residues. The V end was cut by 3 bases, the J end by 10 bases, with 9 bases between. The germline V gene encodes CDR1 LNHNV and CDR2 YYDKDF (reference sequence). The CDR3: CATSRAEGKLFF. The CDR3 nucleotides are TGTGCCACCAGCAGGGCCGAAGGAAAACTGTTTTTT.

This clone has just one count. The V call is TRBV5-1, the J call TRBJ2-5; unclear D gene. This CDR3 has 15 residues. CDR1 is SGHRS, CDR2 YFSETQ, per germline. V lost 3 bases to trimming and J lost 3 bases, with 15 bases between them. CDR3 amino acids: CASSWSVGLEETQYF. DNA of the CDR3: TGCGCCAGCAGCTGGTCCGTCGGTCTAGAAGAGACCCAGTACTTC. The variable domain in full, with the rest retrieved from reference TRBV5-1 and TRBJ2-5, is KAGVTQTPRYLIKTRGQQVTLSCSPISGHRSVSWYQQTPGQGLQFLFEYFSETQRNKGNFPGRFSGRQFSNSRSEMNVSTLELGDSALYLCASSWSVGLEETQYFGPGTRLLVL.

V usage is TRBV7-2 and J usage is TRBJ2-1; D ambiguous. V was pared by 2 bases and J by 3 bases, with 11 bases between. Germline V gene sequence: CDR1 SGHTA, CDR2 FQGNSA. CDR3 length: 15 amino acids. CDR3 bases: TGTGCCAGCAGCTTATTTTCAGCCATCTACAATGAGCAGTTCTTC. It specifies CASSLFSAIYNEQFF.

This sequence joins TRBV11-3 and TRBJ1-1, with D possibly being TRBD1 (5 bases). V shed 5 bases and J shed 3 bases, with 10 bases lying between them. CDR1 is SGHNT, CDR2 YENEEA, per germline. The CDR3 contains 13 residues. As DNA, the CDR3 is TGTGCCAGCAGCCAGGGCCCCGACACTGAAGCTTTCTTT. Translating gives CASSQGPDTEAFF.

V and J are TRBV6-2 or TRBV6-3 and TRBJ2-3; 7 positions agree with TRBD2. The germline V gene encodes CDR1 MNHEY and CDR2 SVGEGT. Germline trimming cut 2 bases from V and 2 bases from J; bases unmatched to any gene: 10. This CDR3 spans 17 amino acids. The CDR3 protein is CASSYHGGRAITDTQYF. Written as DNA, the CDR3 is TGTGCCAGCAGTTACCACGGGGGGAGGGCAATCACAGATACGCAGTATTTT.

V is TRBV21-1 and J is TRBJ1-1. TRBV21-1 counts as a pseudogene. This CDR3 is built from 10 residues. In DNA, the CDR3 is TGTGCCAGCAGCAAAGCAGAAGCTTTCTTT. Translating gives CASSKAEAFF.

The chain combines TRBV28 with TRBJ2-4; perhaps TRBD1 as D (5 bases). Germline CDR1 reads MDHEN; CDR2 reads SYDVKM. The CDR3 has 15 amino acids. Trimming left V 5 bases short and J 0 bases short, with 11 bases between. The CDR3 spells CASSPQGIAKNIQYF. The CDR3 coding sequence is TGTGCCAGCAGTCCCCAGGGAATAGCCAAAAACATTCAGTACTTC.